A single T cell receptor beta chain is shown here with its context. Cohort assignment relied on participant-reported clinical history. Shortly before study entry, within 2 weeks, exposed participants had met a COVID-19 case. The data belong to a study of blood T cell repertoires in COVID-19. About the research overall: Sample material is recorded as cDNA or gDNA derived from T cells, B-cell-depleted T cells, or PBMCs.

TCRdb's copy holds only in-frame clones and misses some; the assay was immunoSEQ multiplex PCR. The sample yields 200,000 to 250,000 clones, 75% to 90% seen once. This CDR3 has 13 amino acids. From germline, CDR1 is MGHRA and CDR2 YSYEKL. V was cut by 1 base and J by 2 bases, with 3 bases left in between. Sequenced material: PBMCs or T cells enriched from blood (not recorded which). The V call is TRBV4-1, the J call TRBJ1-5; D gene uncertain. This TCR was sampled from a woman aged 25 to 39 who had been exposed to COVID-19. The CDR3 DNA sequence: TGCGCCAGCAGCCAAGGAGGCAATCAGCCCCAGCATTTT. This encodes CASSQGGNQPQHF.